The sample holds many counts of the clone carrying this T cell receptor beta chain. One entry per CDR3 protein, called by TCRdb with MiXCR from the 5' RACE reads. The repertoire consists of around 49,000 distinct CDR3 sequences, with roughly 4.5% occurring once and the leading ten covering 6%. The data belong to a study of early T cells in non-severe SARS-CoV-2 infection. V was shortened by 4 bases and J by 3 bases, with 10 bases between the two germline ends. Germline V gene lookup returns CDR1 SEHNR and CDR2 FQNEAQ (reference sequence). The CDR3 totals 13 residues. Sequenced material: whole blood. V gene TRBV7-9 combines with J gene TRBJ2-7; a possible D gene is TRBD2 (5 bases). The TCR sequence derives from an adult who was a healthcare worker with PCR-confirmed SARS-CoV-2 infection or an uninfected control (not recorded which). As DNA, the CDR3 is TGTGCCAGCAGCTCCCGGGATGACTACGAGCAGTACTTC. It codes for CASSSRDDYEQYF.